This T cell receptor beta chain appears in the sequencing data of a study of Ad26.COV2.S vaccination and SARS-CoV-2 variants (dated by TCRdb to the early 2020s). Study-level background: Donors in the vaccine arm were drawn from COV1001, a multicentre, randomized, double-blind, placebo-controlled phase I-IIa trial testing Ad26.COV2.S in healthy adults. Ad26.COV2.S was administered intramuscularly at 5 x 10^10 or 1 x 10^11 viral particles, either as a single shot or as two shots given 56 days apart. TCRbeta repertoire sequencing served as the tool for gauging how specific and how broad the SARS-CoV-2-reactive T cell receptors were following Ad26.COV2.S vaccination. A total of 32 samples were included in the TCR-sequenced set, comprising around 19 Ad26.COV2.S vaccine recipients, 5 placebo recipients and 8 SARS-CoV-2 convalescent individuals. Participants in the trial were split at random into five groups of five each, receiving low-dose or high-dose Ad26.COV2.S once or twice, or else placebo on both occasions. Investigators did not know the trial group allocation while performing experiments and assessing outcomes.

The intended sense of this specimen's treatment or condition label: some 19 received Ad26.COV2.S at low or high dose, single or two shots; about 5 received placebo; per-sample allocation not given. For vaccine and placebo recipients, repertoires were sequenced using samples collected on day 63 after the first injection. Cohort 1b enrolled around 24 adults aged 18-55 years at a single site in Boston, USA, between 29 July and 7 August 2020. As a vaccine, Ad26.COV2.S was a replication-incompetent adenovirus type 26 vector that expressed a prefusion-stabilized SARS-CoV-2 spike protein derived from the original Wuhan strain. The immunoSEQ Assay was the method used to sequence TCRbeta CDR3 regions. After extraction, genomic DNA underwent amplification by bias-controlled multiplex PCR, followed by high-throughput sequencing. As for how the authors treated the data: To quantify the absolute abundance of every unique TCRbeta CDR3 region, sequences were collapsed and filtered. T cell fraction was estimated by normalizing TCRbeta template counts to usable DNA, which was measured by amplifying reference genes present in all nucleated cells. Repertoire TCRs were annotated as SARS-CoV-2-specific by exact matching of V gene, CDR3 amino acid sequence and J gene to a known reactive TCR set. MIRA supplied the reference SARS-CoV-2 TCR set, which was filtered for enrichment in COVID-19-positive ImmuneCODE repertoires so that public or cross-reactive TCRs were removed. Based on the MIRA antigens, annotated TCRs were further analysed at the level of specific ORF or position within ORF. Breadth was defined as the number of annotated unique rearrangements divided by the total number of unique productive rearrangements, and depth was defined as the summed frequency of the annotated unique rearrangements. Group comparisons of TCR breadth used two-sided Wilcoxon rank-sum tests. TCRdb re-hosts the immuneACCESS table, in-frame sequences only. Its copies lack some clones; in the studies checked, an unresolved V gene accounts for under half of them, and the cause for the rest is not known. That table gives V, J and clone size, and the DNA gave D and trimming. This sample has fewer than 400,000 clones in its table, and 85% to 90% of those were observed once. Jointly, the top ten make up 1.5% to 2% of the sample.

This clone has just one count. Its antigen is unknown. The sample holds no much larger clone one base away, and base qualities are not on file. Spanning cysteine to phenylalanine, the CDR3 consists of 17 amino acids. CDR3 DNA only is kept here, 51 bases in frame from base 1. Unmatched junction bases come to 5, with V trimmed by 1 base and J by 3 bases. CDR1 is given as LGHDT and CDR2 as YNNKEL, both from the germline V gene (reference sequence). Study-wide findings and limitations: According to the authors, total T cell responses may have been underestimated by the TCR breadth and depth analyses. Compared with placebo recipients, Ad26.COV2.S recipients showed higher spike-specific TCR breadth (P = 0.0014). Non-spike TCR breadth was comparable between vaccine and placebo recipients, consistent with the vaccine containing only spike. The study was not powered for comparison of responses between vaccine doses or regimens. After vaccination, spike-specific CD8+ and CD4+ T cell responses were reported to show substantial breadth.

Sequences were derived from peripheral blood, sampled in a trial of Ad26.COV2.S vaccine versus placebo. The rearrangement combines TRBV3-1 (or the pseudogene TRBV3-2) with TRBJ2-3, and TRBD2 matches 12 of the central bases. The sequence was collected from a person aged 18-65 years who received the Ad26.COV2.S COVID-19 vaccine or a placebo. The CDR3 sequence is CASSQGRLAGVTDTQYF. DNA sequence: TGTGCCAGCAGCCAAGGGCGACTAGCGGGGGTGACAGATACGCAGTATTTT.